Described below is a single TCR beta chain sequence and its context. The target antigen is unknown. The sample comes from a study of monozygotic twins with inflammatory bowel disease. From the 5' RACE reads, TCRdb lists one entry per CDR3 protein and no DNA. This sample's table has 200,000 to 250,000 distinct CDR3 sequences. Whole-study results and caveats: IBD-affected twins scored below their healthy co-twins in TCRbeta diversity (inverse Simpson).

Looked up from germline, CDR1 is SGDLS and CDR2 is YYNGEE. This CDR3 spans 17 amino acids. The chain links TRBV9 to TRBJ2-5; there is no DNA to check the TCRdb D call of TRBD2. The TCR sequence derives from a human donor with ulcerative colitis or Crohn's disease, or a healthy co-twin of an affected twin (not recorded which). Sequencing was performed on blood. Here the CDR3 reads CASSARPGTSVYETQYF. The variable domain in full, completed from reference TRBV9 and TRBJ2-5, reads DSGVTQTPKHLITATGQRVTLRCSPRSGDLSVYWYQQSLDQGLQFLIQYYNGEERAKGNILERFSAQQFPDLHSELNLSSLELGDSALYFCASSARPGTSVYETQYFGPGTRLLVL.